The 30 T cell receptor beta chains below come from one sample, sequenced in a study of breast tumors, draining lymph nodes, adjacent tissues. One entry per CDR3 protein results from TCRdb running MiXCR on the multiplex PCR reads. The repertoire holds 15,000 or so distinct CDR3 sequences, with about three fifths as singletons. Material: tumor-adjacent breast tissue. Receptors were obtained from a female donor with breast cancer. Some clones in this sample may be carry-over from other donors' samples.

This clonotype was detected ten times or more. With a much larger clone just one base away, this may be a read error. This rearrangement joins TRBV5-6 to TRBJ2-3, with D tentatively TRBD1 (5 bases). This CDR3 spans 15 amino acids. Trimming left V 0 bases short and J 2 bases short, with 10 bases between. Germline values: CDR1 SGHDT, CDR2 YYEEEE. DNA of the CDR3: TGTGCCAGCAGCTTGGAACAGGCACTCACAGATACGCAGTATTTT. Translated, it gives CASSLEQALTDTQYF.

The chain joins TRBV27 to TRBJ2-1, with 10 nucleotides matching TRBD1. Germline V CDR1 and CDR2: MNHEY, SMNVEV (reference sequence). V trimming: 0 bases; J trimming: 6 bases; junction bases outside the gene matches: 5. This CDR3 comprises 16 residues. DNA of the CDR3: TGTGCCAGCAGTTTATCTGACAGGGGGCAGGGCAATGAGCAGTTCTTC. Translating gives CASSLSDRGQGNEQFF.

At least ten counts were recorded for this clonotype. This could be a read error, since a much larger clone is one nucleotide away. CDR3 loop: CSARSGETQSF. CDR3 coding DNA: TGCAGTGCTAGGTCGGGAGAGACCCAGTCCTTC. This chain uses TRBV20-1 with TRBJ2-5, with D maybe TRBD2 (6 bases). CDR1 and CDR2 (germline): DFQATT, SNEGSKA (reference sequence). The CDR3 length is 11 residues.

The gene calls are TRBV20-1 and TRBJ1-2; D remains ambiguous. The length of the CDR3 is 12 residues. Germline assignment: CDR1 DFQATT and CDR2 SNEGSKA (reference sequence). V shed 4 bases and J shed 1 base, with 7 bases lying between them. The CDR3 region has the DNA TGCAGTGCTAAGTACAGTAACTATGGCTACACCTTC. This sequence encodes CSAKYSNYGYTF.

The chain carries TRBV29-1 and TRBJ2-2, with no clear D. Germline CDR1 and CDR2: SQVTM and ANQGSEA. The V gene lost 4 bases and the J gene lost 6 bases, with 3 bases spanning the gap. CDR3 size: 10 residues. The CDR3 nucleotides are TGCAGCGTTGGTTCCGGGGAGCTGTTTTTT. Its translation is CSVGSGELFF.

The rearrangement joins TRBV6-2 or TRBV6-3 to TRBJ2-7; 9 bases are a match to TRBD1. The length of the CDR3 is 14 residues. V lost 6 bases, J lost 0 bases, and 3 bases stayed unmatched. Germline CDR1 MNHEY, CDR2 SVGEGT. The CDR3 DNA sequence: TGTGCCAGCAGCTTGACAGGGGGCTCCTACGAGCAGTACTTC. This sequence encodes CASSLTGGSYEQYF.

By share, this clonotype ranks as medium-sized. This chain joins TRBV7-8 and TRBJ2-7, with a possible D match to TRBD1 (6 bases). CDR1 and CDR2 (germline): SGHVS, FQNEAQ. The CDR3 is made up of 15 amino acids. V was pared by 1 base and J by 1 base, with 11 bases between. CDR3 residues: CASSLVRGPSYEQYF. CDR3 DNA: TGTGCCAGCAGCTTAGTCAGGGGACCTTCCTACGAGCAGTACTTC.

The V call is TRBV14, the J call TRBJ2-7; D is unresolved. The CDR3 has 14 amino acids. Between the trimmed V and J ends, which lost 1 base and 3 bases, there was a span of 10 bases. The germline V gene encodes CDR1 SGHDN and CDR2 FVKESK. The CDR3 DNA follows: TGTGCCAGCAGCCAAGGCGCGCAGAACTACGAGCAGTACTTC. This translates into CASSQGAQNYEQYF.

This clonotype was found many times. This could be a read error, since a much larger clone is one nucleotide away. The rearrangement joins TRBV11-2 to TRBJ2-3; D tentatively reads TRBD1 or TRBD2 (5 bases each). Trimming removed 0 bases from V and 7 bases from J, with 11 bases in between. The CDR3 runs to 14 residues. CDR1 is SGHAT, CDR2 FQNNGV, per germline. This CDR3 is CASSLDWGSNTQYF. As DNA, the CDR3 is TGTGCCAGCAGCTTAGACTGGGGGTCTAATACGCAGTATTTT. Together with reference TRBV11-2 and TRBJ2-3, the CDR3 gives the full variable domain: EAGVAQSPRYKIIEKRQSVAFWCNPISGHATLYWYQQILGQGPKLLIQFQNNGVVDDSQLPKDRFSAERLKGVDSTLKIQPAKLEDSAVYLCASSLDWGSNTQYFGPGTRLTVL.

The chain combines TRBV4-2 with TRBJ2-1, with 11 nucleotides matching TRBD2. The germline V gene encodes CDR1 LGHNA and CDR2 YNFKEQ. The ends lost 0 bases at V and 7 bases at J; junction bases unmatched: 2. The CDR3 has 15 residues. CDR3 in amino acids: CASSQDRLAGNEQFF. The CDR3 region has the DNA TGTGCCAGCAGCCAAGATCGACTAGCGGGGAATGAGCAGTTCTTC.

This clonotype has only a few counts. The genes are TRBV4-1 and TRBJ2-7, with TRBD2 matching 14 bases. J lost 7 bases, V lost 8 bases, and 10 bases had no gene match. Germline CDR1 MGHRA, CDR2 YSYEKL. The CDR3 totals 15 residues. CDR3: CASSGLAGGRREQYF. Here the CDR3 DNA reads TGCGCCAGCTCCGGACTAGCGGGGGGCCGGAGGGAGCAGTACTTC.

The V call is TRBV2, the J call TRBJ1-4; D uncertain. CDR1 SNHLY and CDR2 FYNNEI come from the germline V gene. V lost 8 bases to trimming and J lost 3 bases, with 10 bases between them. This CDR3 has 13 residues. CDR3 protein: CASHSGANEKLFF. The CDR3 DNA reads as TGTGCCAGCCATTCCGGGGCTAATGAAAAACTGTTTTTT.

This clonotype was seen more than once but under ten times. This may be a read error, as it is one base from a much larger clone. The V call is TRBV20-1, the J call TRBJ1-6; 7 nucleotides agree with TRBD1. The CDR3 is 15 amino acids. Looked up from germline, CDR1 is DFQATT and CDR2 is SNEGSKA (reference sequence). V was pared by 6 bases and J by 9 bases, with 14 bases of the junction left unmatched. Here the CDR3 DNA reads TGCAGTGCCCTAGCCCGGGACAGTCGCACTTCACCCCTCCACTTT. This encodes CSALARDSRTSPLHF.

The chain carries TRBV2 and TRBJ1-5; perhaps TRBD1 as D (6 bases). The ends were cut back, 3 bases at V and 5 bases at J, with 8 bases in the middle. From germline, CDR1 is SNHLY and CDR2 FYNNEI. The CDR3 is 13 amino acids. The CDR3 here is CASSDRGYQPQHF. DNA for the CDR3: TGTGCCAGCAGTGACAGGGGATATCAGCCCCAGCATTTT.

The table lists this clonotype with many counts. V is TRBV28 and J is TRBJ2-3; the D gene could be TRBD1 or TRBD2 (5 bases each). Germline CDR1 and CDR2: MDHEN and SYDVKM. The CDR3 spans 16 residues. Trimming pared 5 bases from V and 4 bases from J, leaving 19 bases between. Here the CDR3 DNA reads TGTGCCAGCAGTCCACGGGGCAGGGTCGTGGCAGATACGCAGTATTTT. Its translation: CASSPRGRVVADTQYF.

Concerning this clonotype: Mismatch with germline at one junction end may stem from a read error. The rearrangement joins TRBV20-1 to TRBJ1-5; D call uncertain. This CDR3 has 12 amino acids. The germline V gene has CDR1 DFQATT and CDR2 SNEGSKA (reference sequence). The CDR3 bases are TGCAGTGCTAGCACTCCCAATCAGCCCCCGCATTTT. The encoded protein is CSASTPNQPPHF.

The rearrangement uses TRBV13 and TRBJ2-7; D unresolved. Trimming stripped 7 bases from V and 4 bases from J, with 26 bases between. Germline loops: CDR1 PRHDT, CDR2 FYEKMQ (reference sequence). The CDR3 spans 17 residues. CDR3 DNA sequence: TGTGCCAGCACCCCTGGGGTATACGTAGCAGGAGAGTACGAGCAGTACTTC. It codes for CASTPGVYVAGEYEQYF.

The chain recombines TRBV4-3 with TRBJ1-2, with 8 bases matching TRBD1. The CDR3 extends over 15 amino acids. Germline values: CDR1 LGHNA, CDR2 YSLEER. V lost 6 bases to trimming and J lost 8 bases; unmatched junction nucleotides: 14. The CDR3 reads CASRPTDRGVRGYTF. CDR3 coding DNA: TGCGCCAGCAGACCCACTGACAGGGGCGTGCGGGGCTACACCTTC.

The J gene is TRBJ1-6, the V gene TRBV7-9, with 9 bases matching TRBD1. Germline V gene lookup returns CDR1 SEHNR and CDR2 FQNEAQ (reference sequence). The CDR3 covers 15 residues. The V segment lost 4 bases and the J segment 6 bases; nucleotides outside the gene matches: 4. DNA of the CDR3: TGTGCCAGCAGCTCCAGACAGGGGGTTAATTCACCCCTCCACTTT. Translating it yields CASSSRQGVNSPLHF.

With regard to this clonotype: The junction differs from germline at one of its ends, possibly a read error. The rearrangement links TRBV4-1 to TRBJ2-4; D is perhaps TRBD1 or TRBD2 (5 bases each). The CDR3 runs to 14 residues. Germline assignment: CDR1 MGHRA and CDR2 YSYEKL. The CDR3 reads CASSQPGRESIQYF. Written as DNA, the CDR3 is TGTGCCAGCAGCCAACCGGGGCGCGAGAGCATTCAGTACTTC.

Ten or more counts support this clonotype. The chain recombines TRBV7-2 with TRBJ2-1, with 8 bases identical to TRBD2. The V gene's germline CDR1 is SGHTA and CDR2 FQGNSA. J lost 5 bases, V lost 7 bases, and 7 bases had no gene match. The CDR3 covers 14 residues. The CDR3 region is CASTNGRGDNEQFF. CDR3 DNA: TGTGCCAGCACCAATGGGCGGGGGGACAATGAGCAGTTCTTC.

The rearrangement links TRBV4-3 to TRBJ1-2; 9 nucleotides line up with TRBD1. CDR1 and CDR2 from the germline V gene are LGHNA and YSLEER. The CDR3 loop spans 14 amino acids. V was clipped by 5 bases and J by 5 bases; unmatched bases: 6. CDR3 in DNA: TGCGCCAGCAGCGAGGGACAGGGCGGTTATGGCTACACCTTC. Amino acid sequence: CASSEGQGGYGYTF.

This sequence joins TRBV19 and TRBJ2-3; 11 bases are shared with TRBD2. The germline V gene encodes CDR1 LNHDA and CDR2 SQIVND (reference sequence). V was pared by 9 bases and J by 3 bases, with 11 bases of the junction left unmatched. This CDR3 has 16 amino acids. The CDR3 region is CASSTLAGGGTDTQYF. The CDR3 DNA follows: TGTGCCAGCAGCACTCTAGCGGGGGGTGGGACAGATACGCAGTATTTT.

This clonotype was seen a handful of times. This chain connects TRBV12-3 or TRBV12-4 to TRBJ1-5, with 10 bases identical to TRBD1. This CDR3 has 15 residues. V was pared by 6 bases and J by 5 bases, with 7 bases of the junction left unmatched. CDR3 nucleotides: TGTGCCAGCAGCAAAGGACAGGGGGGGCATCAGCCCCAGCATTTT. Translation gives CASSKGQGGHQPQHF.

By proportion, this clonotype is large. The chain joins TRBV25-1 to TRBJ2-1, with D possibly being TRBD1 (6 bases). V was pared by 5 bases and J by 4 bases, with 9 bases between. The CDR3 has 13 amino acids. In germline, CDR1 is MGHDK, CDR2 SYGVNS. The CDR3 sequence: CASSKGGYNEQFF. As DNA, the CDR3 is TGTGCCAGCAGTAAAGGGGGATACAATGAGCAGTTCTTC.

This clonotype was observed at least ten times. This may arise from a read error, as a much more abundant clone is one base away. The chain carries TRBV6-1 and TRBJ2-3; D is unresolved. The CDR3 length is 13 residues. Trimming pared 6 bases from V and 1 base from J, leaving 8 bases between. From germline, CDR1 is MNHNS and CDR2 SASEGT. CDR3 sequence reads: CASRLEGTDTQYF. CDR3 DNA: TGTGCCAGCAGACTCGAAGGCACAGATACGCAGTATTTT.

This chain links TRBV12-3 or TRBV12-4 with TRBJ1-4; TRBD1 aligns across 8 bases. The CDR3 contains 12 residues. V lost 6 bases to trimming and J lost 16 bases; unmatched junction nucleotides: 10. CDR3 sequence reads: CASSKIQGEPFF. The CDR3 DNA follows: TGTGCCAGCAGCAAAATACAGGGGGAACCGTTTTTT.

This sequence joins TRBV7-8 and TRBJ2-3, with 8 bases lining up with TRBD1. The CDR3 has 14 amino acids. With 2 bases clipped from V and 4 bases from J, the junction kept 2 bases outside the gene matches. Germline V gene sequence: CDR1 SGHVS, CDR2 FQNEAQ. CDR3 DNA sequence: TGTGCCAGCAGCTTATACAGGGGGGCAGATACGCAGTATTTT. This gives the protein CASSLYRGADTQYF.

This clonotype showed up just a few times. V and J are TRBV24-1 and TRBJ1-2, with a tentative D call TRBD1 (6 bases). The germline CDR1 and CDR2 sequences are KGHDR and SFDVKD. The CDR3 sequence is 15 residues long. Trimming left V 4 bases short and J 1 base short, with 12 bases between. Here the CDR3 reads CATSEGGRNNYGYTF. As DNA, the CDR3 is TGTGCCACCAGTGAGGGGGGGCGAAATAACTATGGCTACACCTTC.

The chain couples TRBV6-5 to TRBJ2-7; 10 bases match TRBD2. The CDR3 is 16 amino acids. Germline V gene sequence: CDR1 MNHEY, CDR2 SVGAGI. The trim removed 2 bases at V and 2 bases at J, leaving 6 bases unmatched. CDR3 residues: CASSYKAGGAPYEQYF. In DNA, the CDR3 is TGTGCCAGCAGTTACAAAGCGGGAGGGGCCCCCTACGAGCAGTACTTC.